This T cell receptor (beta chain) comes out of a study of shared clonotypes between healthy human individuals. Study-level findings and limits: Some naive CD4 clonotypes, roughly 5%, turned up in common across a handful of donors.

The authors split each subset's genomic DNA evenly across several immunoSEQ plates. The table came from immunoSEQ multiplex PCR; TCRdb's copy has only in-frame clones and leaves some out. The sample shows a few million clones, around 90% of them seen only once. The CDR3 consists of 14 residues. V shed 4 bases, J shed 4 bases, and the junction held 7 bases outside the gene matches. Germline V CDR1 and CDR2: SGHNT, YYREEE (reference sequence). Details on this clone: Its antigen is not identified.

Sequenced sample: naive CD4+ T cells sorted from blood. As to subset: CD45RA+ positively selected. This TCR was recovered from a man in his late teens or twenties in good health. The chain is built from TRBV5-4 and TRBJ1-2; 7 positions agree with TRBD1. The CDR3 here is CASSPQGFGYGYTF. In DNA form, the CDR3 reads TGTGCCAGCAGCCCACAGGGGTTCGGCTATGGCTACACCTTC.